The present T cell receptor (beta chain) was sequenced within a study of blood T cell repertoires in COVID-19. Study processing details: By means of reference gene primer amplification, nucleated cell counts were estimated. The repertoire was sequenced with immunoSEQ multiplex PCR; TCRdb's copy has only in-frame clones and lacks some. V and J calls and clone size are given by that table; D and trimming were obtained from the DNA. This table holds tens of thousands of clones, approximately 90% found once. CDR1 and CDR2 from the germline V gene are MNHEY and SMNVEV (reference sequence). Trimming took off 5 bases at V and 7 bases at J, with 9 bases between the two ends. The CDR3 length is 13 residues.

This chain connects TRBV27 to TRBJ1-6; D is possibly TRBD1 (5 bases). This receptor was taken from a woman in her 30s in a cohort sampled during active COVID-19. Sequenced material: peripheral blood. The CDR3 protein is CASSITGNSPLHF. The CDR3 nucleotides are TGTGCCAGCAGTATTACAGGAAATTCACCCCTCCACTTT.